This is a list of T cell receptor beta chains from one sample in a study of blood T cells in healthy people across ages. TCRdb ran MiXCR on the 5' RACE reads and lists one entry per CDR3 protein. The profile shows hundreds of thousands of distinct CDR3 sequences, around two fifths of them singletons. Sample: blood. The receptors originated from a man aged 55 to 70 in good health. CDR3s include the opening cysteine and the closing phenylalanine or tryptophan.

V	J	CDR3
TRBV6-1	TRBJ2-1	CASARSGGNEQFF
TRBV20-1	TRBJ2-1	CSARTPKGGSYNEQFF
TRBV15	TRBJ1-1	CATSRPGTGGTEAFF
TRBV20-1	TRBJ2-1	CSAGGLAGGPDEQFF
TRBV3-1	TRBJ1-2	CASSQRGGRYGYTF
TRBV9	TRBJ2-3	CASSPGLALDTQYF
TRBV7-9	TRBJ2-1	CASSGGPSPVVGYEQFF
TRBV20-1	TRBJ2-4	CSARDRAKNIQYF
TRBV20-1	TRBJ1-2	CSASLPRQGLTNYGYTF
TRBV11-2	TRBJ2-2	CASSPPQGWSGELFF
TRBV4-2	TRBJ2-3	CASSQDRRVTDTQYF
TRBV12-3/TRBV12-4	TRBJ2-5	CASSPGGSKQSKQYF
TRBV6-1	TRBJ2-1	CASTAGPEQFF
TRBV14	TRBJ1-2	CASSLGNSLDYGYTF